This T cell receptor (beta chain) was identified during a study of OX40 agonist ivuxolimab in advanced cancers. Sequencing was performed with immunoSEQ multiplex PCR; in TCRdb, only in-frame clones are kept and a portion is missing. The table shows 50,000 to 60,000 clones, with approximately 86% occurring only once. The V and J ends lost 0 bases and 1 base respectively, with 17 bases between them. Looked up from germline, CDR1 is SGHNT and CDR2 is YYREEE (reference sequence). The length of the CDR3 is 17 residues. Study-level findings and limits: Clonal expansion in partial responders at 0.1-3.0 mg/kg ranked among the lowest.

This clone is deemed medium-sized (0.01 to 0.1%). The antigen remains unidentified. With autoimmune disease history or systemic immunosuppression, patients were excluded. Blood samples were obtained at baseline, cycle 4 day 1, and cycle 7 day 1. The specimen was CD4+ or CD8+ T cells sorted from blood, collected in a trial of the OX40 agonist ivuxolimab. The rearrangement joins TRBV5-4 to TRBJ2-7, with D maybe TRBD2 (6 bases). This receptor was obtained from an adult with an advanced solid tumor such as melanoma, head and neck, liver or kidney cancer. The DNA of the CDR3 is TGTGCCAGCAGCTTGGCCTCGAGGGTTGGAGGGTCCTACGAGCAGTACTTC. This encodes CASSLASRVGGSYEQYF.